The entry that follows covers one T cell receptor (beta chain) sequence. Antigen specificity is unknown. The source of the sample is a study of T cell responses to AZD1222 COVID-19 vaccine. V lost 2 bases, J lost 0 bases, and 2 bases lay in between. Germline CDR1 reads WSHSY; CDR2 reads SAAADI. The CDR3 has 13 amino acids. Data came from immunoSEQ multiplex PCR; TCRdb stores just in-frame clones and leaves some out. This table has 150,000 to 200,000 clones, 85% to 95% appearing once. Study conclusions and caveats: Receipt of two AZD1222 doses was followed by a rise in Spike-specific TCR breadth and depth. The donor cohort was predominantly white British with a female majority, and clonal diversity may have been underestimated.

The chain links TRBV10-2 to TRBJ1-5; D gene unclear. The sequence came from an adult in good health. The material was peripheral blood, obtained on day 0 of AZD1222 vaccination. This CDR3 reads CASSEISNQPQHF. CDR3 DNA sequence: TGCGCCAGCAGTGAGATTAGCAATCAGCCCCAGCATTTT.